This T cell receptor (beta chain) originates from a study of shared clonotypes between healthy human individuals. Details on this clone: Its antigen is unidentified.

With 0 bases removed from V and 4 bases from J, the gap between germline ends came to 19 bases. Germline assignment: CDR1 SGHTS and CDR2 YDEGEE. The CDR3 is made up of 17 amino acids. Study results and caveats: Clonotypes not shared had lower generation probabilities than those common to all four donors. Naive subsets, compared against memory subsets, generally had larger estimated richness values.

The repertoire was sequenced with immunoSEQ multiplex PCR; TCRdb's copy has only in-frame clones and lacks some. This sample has roughly 550,000 clones, with about 95% found just once. Naive CD8 isolation took CD45RO-negative cells positively selected for CCR7 and excluded terminally differentiated effector memory CD45RA+ cells. The TCR sequence derives from a woman aged 25 to 39 in good health. The material sequenced was naive CD8+ T cells sorted from blood. This chain uses TRBV5-8 with TRBJ1-1; D may be TRBD1 (5 bases). In nucleotides, the CDR3 is TGTGCCAGCAGCTTGGGGATATTGGGGCAGGGCGGCACTGAAGCTTTCTTT. Translating it yields CASSLGILGQGGTEAFF.